The entry below gives a single T cell receptor beta chain sequence along with its context. The data are from a study of blood T cell repertoires in COVID-19. About the study: There were acute and convalescent COVID-19 samples, and they came from the United States, Italy and Spain. From T cells, B-cell-depleted T cells, or PBMCs came the material, which was cDNA or gDNA.

The authors' processing: Nucleated cell counts were estimated from reference gene primer amplification. Assay used: immunoSEQ multiplex PCR; TCRdb lists only in-frame clones, some missing. The DNA gave D and trimming, while V, J and clone size come from that table. The data hold fewer than 300,000 clones, with about 88% observed a single time. This sequence originates from a man between 60 and 70 years old who had recovered from COVID-19. The sequenced material came from peripheral blood.

In nucleotides, the CDR3 is TGTGCCAGCAGCGTAGGAGGGAACTACGAGCAGTACTTC. Its protein product is CASSVGGNYEQYF. The genes are TRBV9 and TRBJ2-7, with TRBD2 as a possible D gene (5 bases). The V and J ends lost 0 bases and 3 bases respectively, with 7 bases between them. The CDR3 is 13 amino acids. Germline V gives CDR1 SGDLS, CDR2 YYNGEE.